This T cell receptor (beta chain) was obtained from a study of Tregs in tolerant kidney transplant recipients. Between the trimmed V and J ends, which lost 4 bases and 5 bases, there was a span of 11 bases. Per the germline V gene, CDR1 is ENHRY and CDR2 is SYGVKD. This CDR3 spans 13 amino acids. Profiled with immunoSEQ multiplex PCR; TCRdb holds only in-frame clones, not every one. Here the sample table reports 12,000 to 15,000 clones. Turning to this clone: Read sequence stops 3 residues before the CDR3 end, and the germline J gene provides the missing end.

The nonmyeloablative bone marrow transplants came from related graft donors, with transient mixed chimerism. The specimen comprised CD4+ T cells from blood (PBMCs), sampled 12 months after the transplant. The TCR was taken from a human patient who received a combined kidney and bone marrow transplant. Some T cells could come from the graft donor. The V and J genes are TRBV10-3 and TRBJ1-2; unclear D gene. The sequenced CDR3 bases are TGTGCCATCAGTGGAGGGCAGGCATATGGC. It translates to CAISGGQAYG. The whole CDR3 sequence reads CAISGGQAYGYTF.